The rows below give T cell receptor beta chains drawn from one sample of a study of blood T cell repertoires in COVID-19. Assay used: immunoSEQ multiplex PCR; TCRdb lists only in-frame clones, some missing. Of under 450,000 clones in the sample, around 88% were seen once. Material: peripheral blood. The source is a woman in her fifties or sixties with COVID-19, enrolled during active disease. The CDR3 runs from the conserved cysteine through the conserved F or W. The D gene is left open where the match is weak. The size entry is marked missing in some rows and otherwise reads once, few, many or a size class.

j_gene: TRBJ2-1; d_gene: NA; v_gene: TRBV5-1; len: 16; abundance: NA; CDR3nt: TGCGCCAGCAGCTCGGGGGGACAGGTGGTCTGGAATGAGCAGTTCTTC; CDR3aa: CASSSGGQVVWNEQFF
j_gene: TRBJ1-4; d_gene: NA; v_gene: TRBV11-1; len: 11; abundance: NA; CDR3nt: TGTGCCAGCAGCTTCGGTGAAAAACTGTTTTTT; CDR3aa: CASSFGEKLFF
j_gene: TRBJ1-2; d_gene: NA; v_gene: TRBV19; len: 15; abundance: NA; CDR3nt: TGTGCCAGTAGTATCGTGGGCAGGGTGGGTGATGGCTACACCTTC; CDR3aa: CASSIVGRVGDGYTF
j_gene: TRBJ1-5; d_gene: NA; v_gene: TRBV12-3/TRBV12-4; len: 13; abundance: NA; CDR3nt: TGTGCCAGCAGTTTATTCACCGGGCAGCCCCAGCATTTT; CDR3aa: CASSLFTGQPQHF
j_gene: TRBJ1-1; d_gene: NA; v_gene: TRBV6-5; len: 11; abundance: NA; CDR3nt: TGTGCCAGCAGCCCCAGCACTGAAGCTTTCTTT; CDR3aa: CASSPSTEAFF
j_gene: TRBJ1-1; d_gene: NA; v_gene: TRBV4-1; len: 13; abundance: NA; CDR3nt: TGCGCCAGCAGCCAATTACAGAACACTGAAGCTTTCTTT; CDR3aa: CASSQLQNTEAFF
j_gene: TRBJ2-1; d_gene: NA; v_gene: TRBV11-1; len: 15; abundance: once; CDR3nt: TGTGCCAGCAGCTTAGCAGGGGTCGTCCAGGATGAGCAGTTCTTC; CDR3aa: CASSLAGVVQDEQFF
j_gene: TRBJ1-1; d_gene: NA; v_gene: TRBV5-4; len: 14; abundance: NA; CDR3nt: TGTGCCAGCAGCTCACTGAGGCTCGGGACTGAAGCTTTCTTT; CDR3aa: CASSSLRLGTEAFF
j_gene: TRBJ2-3; d_gene: TRBD2; v_gene: TRBV5-1; len: 15; abundance: NA; CDR3nt: TGCGCCAGCAGCTTGGCCGCGGGGGGGCTAGATACGCAGTATTTT; CDR3aa: CASSLAAGGLDTQYF
j_gene: TRBJ2-7; d_gene: NA; v_gene: TRBV7-9; len: 14; abundance: NA; CDR3nt: TGTGCCAGCAGCTCTTTGGCAGAGGACTACGAGCAGTACTTC; CDR3aa: CASSSLAEDYEQYF
j_gene: TRBJ2-7; d_gene: TRBD1; v_gene: TRBV6-5; len: 15; abundance: NA; CDR3nt: TGTGCCAGCAGTTTGGCAGGGGACAGCAACTACGAGCAGTACTTC; CDR3aa: CASSLAGDSNYEQYF
j_gene: TRBJ1-1; d_gene: NA; v_gene: TRBV2; len: 16; abundance: NA; CDR3nt: TGTGCCAGCAGTGAAGGGGGGCCTTCTTTGAACACTGAAGCTTTCTTT; CDR3aa: CASSEGGPSLNTEAFF
j_gene: TRBJ2-2; d_gene: NA; v_gene: TRBV19; len: 13; abundance: NA; CDR3nt: TGTGCCAGTATCCCAGGGAACACCGGGGAGCTGTTTTTT; CDR3aa: CASIPGNTGELFF
j_gene: TRBJ2-2; d_gene: TRBD2; v_gene: TRBV28; len: 16; abundance: NA; CDR3nt: TGTGCCAGCAGTCCTTGGGGTAGCGGGGACACCGGGGAGCTGTTTTTT; CDR3aa: CASSPWGSGDTGELFF
j_gene: TRBJ1-1; d_gene: TRBD1; v_gene: TRBV2; len: 12; abundance: NA; CDR3nt: TGTGCCAGCGGGACAGGGCGAGTAGAAGCTTTCTTT; CDR3aa: CASGTGRVEAFF
j_gene: TRBJ1-5; d_gene: NA; v_gene: TRBV5-1; len: 16; abundance: NA; CDR3nt: TGCGCCAGCAGCGGGCGGCGGGGACGGAGCAATCAGCCCCAGCATTTT; CDR3aa: CASSGRRGRSNQPQHF
j_gene: TRBJ1-2; d_gene: TRBD1; v_gene: TRBV3-1/TRBV3-2; len: 15; abundance: few; CDR3nt: TGTGCCAGCAGCCAATCTGGACAGGGGTCGAAAGGCTACACCTTC; CDR3aa: CASSQSGQGSKGYTF
j_gene: TRBJ2-3; d_gene: NA; v_gene: TRBV7-6; len: 12; abundance: once; CDR3nt: TGTGCCAGCGTCAAGGGGACAGATACGCAGTATTTT; CDR3aa: CASVKGTDTQYF
j_gene: TRBJ1-4; d_gene: NA; v_gene: TRBV19; len: 13; abundance: NA; CDR3nt: TGTGCCAGTAGTATGACAGGCAGTGAAAAACTGTTTTTT; CDR3aa: CASSMTGSEKLFF
j_gene: TRBJ2-7; d_gene: NA; v_gene: TRBV6-1; len: 15; abundance: NA; CDR3nt: TGTGCCAGCAGTGAAAGCAGGGCAGTTTCTTACGAGCAGTACTTC; CDR3aa: CASSESRAVSYEQYF
j_gene: TRBJ2-3; d_gene: TRBD2; v_gene: TRBV30; len: 16; abundance: NA; CDR3nt: TGTGCCTGGAGTCACGGACTAGCGGGGGGAGAGGATACGCAGTATTTT; CDR3aa: CAWSHGLAGGEDTQYF
j_gene: TRBJ1-3; d_gene: TRBD1; v_gene: TRBV3-1/TRBV3-2; len: 15; abundance: NA; CDR3nt: TGTGCCAGCAGCTCATATCGGACAGGGACAAACACCATATATTTT; CDR3aa: CASSSYRTGTNTIYF
j_gene: TRBJ1-3; d_gene: NA; v_gene: TRBV6-1; len: 15; abundance: NA; CDR3nt: TGTGCCAGCAGTGAAGGTATGGGAGGCGGAAACACCATATATTTT; CDR3aa: CASSEGMGGGNTIYF
j_gene: TRBJ2-1; d_gene: NA; v_gene: TRBV5-1; len: 14; abundance: NA; CDR3nt: TGCGCCAGCAGCGGGGGGACTTACTACAATGAGCAGTTCTTC; CDR3aa: CASSGGTYYNEQFF
j_gene: TRBJ1-1; d_gene: NA; v_gene: TRBV3-1/TRBV3-2; len: 12; abundance: NA; CDR3nt: TGTGCCAGCAGCCAAGTCTACACTGAAGCTTTCTTT; CDR3aa: CASSQVYTEAFF
j_gene: TRBJ1-1; d_gene: NA; v_gene: TRBV29-1; len: 13; abundance: NA; CDR3nt: TGCAGCGTTCGAGACGGGGGACGGACTGAAGCTTTCTTT; CDR3aa: CSVRDGGRTEAFF
j_gene: TRBJ2-3; d_gene: TRBD2; v_gene: TRBV30; len: 13; abundance: NA; CDR3nt: TGTGCCTGGAGGTCCGGGACTAGTGATACGCAGTATTTT; CDR3aa: CAWRSGTSDTQYF
j_gene: TRBJ2-7; d_gene: TRBD1; v_gene: TRBV3-1/TRBV3-2; len: 16; abundance: NA; CDR3nt: TGTGCCAGCAGCCAAGGGTACCGGGACAGGGACTACGAGCAGTACTTC; CDR3aa: CASSQGYRDRDYEQYF
j_gene: TRBJ1-1; d_gene: NA; v_gene: TRBV6-5; len: 10; abundance: once; CDR3nt: TGTGCCAGTTACTACACTGAAGCTTTCTTT; CDR3aa: CASYYTEAFF
j_gene: TRBJ2-2; d_gene: NA; v_gene: TRBV7-7; len: 15; abundance: few; CDR3nt: TGTGCCAGCAGCAGGACTCAGGCGCGCACCGGGGAGCTGTTTTTT; CDR3aa: CASSRTQARTGELFF
j_gene: TRBJ1-1; d_gene: NA; v_gene: TRBV20-1; len: 11; abundance: once; CDR3nt: TGCAGTGTAGACACTTTCTCAACAGCACCCTTT; CDR3aa: CSVDTFSTAPF
j_gene: TRBJ1-2; d_gene: TRBD1; v_gene: TRBV9; len: 15; abundance: NA; CDR3nt: TGTGCCAGCAGCCCAACCGGGACAGCTCTCTATGGCTACACCTTC; CDR3aa: CASSPTGTALYGYTF
j_gene: TRBJ1-1; d_gene: NA; v_gene: TRBV6-5; len: 12; abundance: NA; CDR3nt: TGTGCCGGATCGGGAGGGGGCACTGAAGCTTTCTTT; CDR3aa: CAGSGGGTEAFF
j_gene: TRBJ2-3; d_gene: NA; v_gene: TRBV6-6; len: 11; abundance: NA; CDR3nt: TGTGCCAGCAGCCAGGGGGATACGCAGTATTTT; CDR3aa: CASSQGDTQYF
j_gene: TRBJ1-1; d_gene: TRBD1; v_gene: TRBV27; len: 16; abundance: NA; CDR3nt: TGTGCCAGCAGTTTGCTCTGGACAGGGGTTTGGACTGAAGCTTTCTTT; CDR3aa: CASSLLWTGVWTEAFF
j_gene: TRBJ1-2; d_gene: TRBD1; v_gene: TRBV10-3; len: 14; abundance: NA; CDR3nt: TGTGCCATCAGGGAGGACAGGGGAAGGTATGGCTACACCTTC; CDR3aa: CAIREDRGRYGYTF
j_gene: TRBJ2-1; d_gene: TRBD1; v_gene: TRBV12-3/TRBV12-4; len: 12; abundance: once; CDR3nt: TGTGCCAGCAGTCTACCAGGGGGTGAGCAGTTCTTC; CDR3aa: CASSLPGGEQFF
j_gene: TRBJ2-7; d_gene: NA; v_gene: TRBV28; len: 14; abundance: NA; CDR3nt: TGTGCCAGCAGGCCAGGGCTCTCCTCCTACGAGCAGTACTTC; CDR3aa: CASRPGLSSYEQYF
j_gene: TRBJ1-5; d_gene: TRBD1; v_gene: TRBV30; len: 17; abundance: few; CDR3nt: TGTGCCTGGAGTGTGACCAGGGGGACACGGAGCAATCAGCCCCAGCATTTT; CDR3aa: CAWSVTRGTRSNQPQHF
j_gene: TRBJ1-6; d_gene: TRBD1; v_gene: TRBV27; len: 16; abundance: NA; CDR3nt: TGTGCCAGCAGTCTTCGTGACAGGGGTGGTAATTCACCCCTCCACTTT; CDR3aa: CASSLRDRGGNSPLHF
j_gene: TRBJ1-1; d_gene: NA; v_gene: TRBV7-9; len: 13; abundance: NA; CDR3nt: TGTGCCAGCAGCTCACTCAAGAACACTGAAGCTTTCTTT; CDR3aa: CASSSLKNTEAFF
j_gene: TRBJ1-6; d_gene: TRBD1; v_gene: TRBV10-1; len: 15; abundance: NA; CDR3nt: TGCGCCAGCAGTGAGTCCCGGACAGGTGGTTCACCCCTCCACTTT; CDR3aa: CASSESRTGGSPLHF
j_gene: TRBJ2-7; d_gene: NA; v_gene: TRBV19; len: 16; abundance: NA; CDR3nt: TGTGCCAGTAGTATAGTGAAAGCATCCCCACCCTACGAGCAGTACTTC; CDR3aa: CASSIVKASPPYEQYF
j_gene: TRBJ2-1; d_gene: NA; v_gene: TRBV27; len: 14; abundance: NA; CDR3nt: TGTGCCAGCAGTTTACAGCGATCCTACAATGAGCAGTTCTTC; CDR3aa: CASSLQRSYNEQFF
j_gene: TRBJ1-3; d_gene: NA; v_gene: TRBV5-1; len: 16; abundance: NA; CDR3nt: TGCGCCAGCAGCGAGGGACACCTGAGCTCTGGAAACACCATATATTTT; CDR3aa: CASSEGHLSSGNTIYF